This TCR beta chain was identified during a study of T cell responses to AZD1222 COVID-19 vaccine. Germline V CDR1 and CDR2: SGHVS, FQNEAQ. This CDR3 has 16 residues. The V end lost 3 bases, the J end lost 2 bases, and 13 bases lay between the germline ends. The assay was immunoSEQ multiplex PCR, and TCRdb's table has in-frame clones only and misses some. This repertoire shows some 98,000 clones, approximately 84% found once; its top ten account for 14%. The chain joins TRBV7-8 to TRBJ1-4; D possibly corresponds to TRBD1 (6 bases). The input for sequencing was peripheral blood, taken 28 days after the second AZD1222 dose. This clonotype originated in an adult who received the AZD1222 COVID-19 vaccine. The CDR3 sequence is CASSLWGASTNEKLFF. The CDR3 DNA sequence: TGTGCCAGCAGCTTGTGGGGGGCGTCGACTAATGAAAAACTGTTTTTT.